Following are 26 T cell receptor beta chains from one sample sequenced in a study of regulatory T cells in long-lasting Graves disease. CDR3 regions were amplified by Arm-PCR using iRepertoire HTBI primers to build TCR beta libraries. TCRdb recomputed calls from the multiplex PCR reads with MiXCR, one row per CDR3 protein. The sample includes around 400,000 distinct CDR3 sequences, over 20% seen only once; the top ten take 14%. The time point denotes: persistent/refractory GD, antithyroid drugs over 5 years with positive TRAb. Scientists built the TCR library using RNA that was extracted from PBMCs. The sample was peripheral blood mononuclear cells (PBMCs), taken when the disease was refractory, from a patient treated with antithyroid drugs. These receptor sequences come from a female donor with Graves disease.

The V gene is TRBV25-1, the J gene TRBJ1-5; weak D call: TRBD1 (5 bases). The end of the DNA is better explained by TRBJ2-3, so the J call may be wrong. Germline V gene sequence: CDR1 MGHDK, CDR2 SYGVNS. The CDR3 is 12 residues long. This chain's CDR3 is CASSGRGQPQYF. CDR3 nucleotides: TGTGCCAGCAGTGGAAGGGGTCAGCCCCAGTATTTT.

This clonotype was seen more than once but under ten times. A read error may account for a junction end that differs from germline. The CDR3 reads CASSQDSAVLYTF. Written as DNA, the CDR3 is TGCGCCAGCAGCCAAGATTCTGCGGTCCTCTACACCTTC. The gene calls are TRBV2 and TRBJ1-2, with no clear D. The CDR3 sequence is 13 residues long. Germline CDR1 is SNHLY and CDR2 is FYNNEI.

V usage is TRBV28 and J usage is TRBJ1-5; D is uncertain. This CDR3 is 14 amino acids long. Trimming shortened V by 10 bases and J by 7 bases, and 20 bases separated the two germline ends. CDR1 and CDR2 from the germline V gene are MDHEN and SYDVKM. CDR3 in amino acids: CAIETGSQIQPQHF. The CDR3, as DNA: TGTGCCATCGAAACCGGGAGTCAAATCCAGCCCCAGCATTTT.

On this clonotype itself: Since a far larger clone is one base different, this is likely a read error. The chain is built from TRBV2 and TRBJ2-7; TRBD2 matches 7 bases. The better agreement between TRBJ2-5 and the DNA end casts doubt on the J call. The CDR3 totals 13 residues. The germline V gene encodes CDR1 SNHLY and CDR2 FYNNEI. Here the CDR3 reads CASRGGRVETQYF. The CDR3 region has the DNA TGTGCCAGCAGGGGCGGGAGAGTGGAGACCCAGTACTTC.

This clonotype has ten or more counts. This rearrangement joins TRBV7-3 to TRBJ2-7; the match to TRBD2 covers 9 bases. The J segment lost 6 bases and the V segment lost 1 base, leaving 7 bases of the junction unmatched. The germline gives CDR1 SGHTA, CDR2 FQGTGA. This CDR3 spans 15 amino acids. The CDR3 DNA is TGTGCCAGCAGCTTAAATCCAGCGGGAGGTTCCGAGCAGTACTTC. Amino acids: CASSLNPAGGSEQYF.

The gene calls are TRBV5-6 and TRBJ2-4; maybe TRBD1 (6 bases). The CDR3 has 13 residues. Per germline, CDR1 SGHDT and CDR2 YYEEEE. Trimming left V 4 bases short and J 5 bases short, with 10 bases between. CDR3 in amino acids: CASSDAGENIQYF. The CDR3 nucleotides read TGTGCCAGCAGCGATGCAGGGGAAAACATTCAGTACTTC.

The chain combines TRBV2 with TRBJ2-2, with 8 bases that match TRBD2. V lost 6 bases, J lost 3 bases, and 6 bases stayed unmatched. CDR3 length: 15 amino acids. Germline assignment: CDR1 SNHLY and CDR2 FYNNEI. The CDR3 reads CASSFERGYTGELFF. Written as DNA, the CDR3 is TGTGCCAGCAGCTTCGAGCGGGGGTACACCGGGGAGCTGTTTTTT. Full variable domain (missing parts from reference TRBV2 and TRBJ2-2): EPEVTQTPSHQVTQMGQEVILRCVPISNHLYFYWYRQILGQKVEFLVSFYNNEISEKSEIFDDQFSVERPDGSNFTLKIRSTKLEDSAMYFCASSFERGYTGELFFGEGSRLTVL.

This chain joins TRBV11-2 and TRBJ1-4, with 8 bases lining up with TRBD1. Germline V gene sequence: CDR1 SGHAT, CDR2 FQNNGV. Trimming removed 5 bases from V and 5 bases from J; junction bases left unmatched: 7. The CDR3 runs to 15 residues. DNA of the CDR3: TGTGCCAGCAGCCCGGGTTGGACAGGGAATGAAAAACTGTTTTTT. Translation: CASSPGWTGNEKLFF. The full variable domain, its missing parts supplied by reference TRBV11-2 and TRBJ1-4, is EAGVAQSPRYKIIEKRQSVAFWCNPISGHATLYWYQQILGQGPKLLIQFQNNGVVDDSQLPKDRFSAERLKGVDSTLKIQPAKLEDSAVYLCASSPGWTGNEKLFFGSGTQLSVL.

This clonotype has ten or more counts. The chain uses TRBV12-3 or TRBV12-4 and TRBJ2-2; no reliable D call. This CDR3 is 14 amino acids long. The germline V and J ends were trimmed by 6 bases and 0 bases, with 8 bases remaining between them. CDR3 DNA sequence: TGTGCCAGCAGGGCCCTAGCGAACACCGGGGAGCTGTTTTTT. Translation: CASRALANTGELFF.

The chain carries TRBV9 and TRBJ2-6, with 7 bases lining up with TRBD1. CDR1 and CDR2 from the germline V gene are SGDLS and YYNGEE. This CDR3 contains 15 residues. V was clipped by 7 bases and J by 3 bases; unmatched bases: 7. The CDR3: CASGSNRGGANVLTF. CDR3 sequence (DNA): TGTGCCAGCGGCTCCAACAGGGGTGGGGCCAACGTCCTGACTTTC.

The J gene is TRBJ2-1, the V gene TRBV20-1; D is uncertain. The germline V gene encodes CDR1 DFQATT and CDR2 SNEGSKA (reference sequence). The CDR3 length is 15 residues. The V gene lost 3 bases and the J gene lost 2 bases, with 14 bases spanning the gap. The DNA of the CDR3 is TGCAGTGCTAGCCCCGTTAGGGCGGCCTACAATGAGCAGTTCTTC. Translated, it gives CSASPVRAAYNEQFF.

The chain employs TRBV20-1 and TRBJ2-3, with TRBD1 identical over 9 bases. The CDR3 spans 14 residues. The V gene's germline CDR1 is DFQATT and CDR2 SNEGSKA (reference sequence). V was pared by 3 bases and J by 4 bases, with 5 bases of the junction left unmatched. This CDR3 is CSASRDRVADTQYF. The CDR3 DNA is TGCAGTGCTAGTAGGGACAGGGTCGCAGATACGCAGTATTTT.

This clonotype was seen more than once but under ten times. The chain couples TRBV20-1 to TRBJ1-5, with D uncertain. Germline V lookup: CDR1 DFQATT, CDR2 SNEGSKA (reference sequence). The CDR3 runs to 13 residues. Trimming took 1 base from V and 3 from J, leaving 7 bases between them. CDR3: CSARVSDNQPQHF. CDR3 in DNA: TGCAGTGCTAGAGTTAGTGACAATCAGCCCCAGCATTTT.

This clonotype was detected a few times. The V gene is TRBV11-2, the J gene TRBJ1-6, with no clear D. V gave up 2 bases and J gave up 6 bases, with 11 bases separating them. In germline, CDR1 is SGHAT, CDR2 FQNNGV. This CDR3 has 15 amino acids. Written as DNA, the CDR3 is TGTGCCAGCAGCTTAAGCCAGAACGGTAATTCACCCCTCCACTTT. It specifies CASSLSQNGNSPLHF.

Only a few counts were recorded for this clonotype. The chain couples TRBV11-3 to TRBJ2-2; 12 positions agree with TRBD2. Per germline, CDR1 SGHNT and CDR2 YENEEA. The CDR3 covers 16 residues. The junction had 7 bases not matched to a gene; V was cut back by 5 bases and J by 6 bases. In DNA, the CDR3 is TGTGCCAGCAGCACCAGACTAGCGGGAGCTTCCGGGGAGCTGTTTTTT. This sequence encodes CASSTRLAGASGELFF.

The chain employs TRBV27 and TRBJ1-2; the match to TRBD1 covers 10 bases. Germline CDR1 and CDR2: MNHEY and SMNVEV (reference sequence). Unmatched junction bases numbered 9, after V lost 6 bases and J lost 8 bases. There are 14 residues in the CDR3. CDR3 in DNA: TGTGCCAGCAGAAAGCCCGGGACAGGGGAGGGCTACACCTTC. It codes for CASRKPGTGEGYTF.

This clonotype was observed a few times. V usage is TRBV28 and J usage is TRBJ2-7; TRBD2 agrees at 9 bases. The germline V gene has CDR1 MDHEN and CDR2 SYDVKM. Trimming cost V 6 bases and J 0 bases; bases outside gene matches: 12. CDR3 size: 17 residues. The CDR3 sequence is CASSSVSGSSSSYEQYF. CDR3 DNA sequence: TGTGCCAGCAGCTCCGTTAGCGGGAGTTCCAGCTCCTACGAGCAGTACTTC.

The chain employs TRBV20-1 and TRBJ2-5, with 8 bases identical to TRBD1. The CDR3 loop spans 12 amino acids. V lost 6 bases to trimming and J lost 4 bases; unmatched junction nucleotides: 4. Germline assignment: CDR1 DFQATT and CDR2 SNEGSKA (reference sequence). The chain's CDR3 is CSASDRAETQYF. In DNA, the CDR3 is TGCAGTGCCTCGGACAGGGCAGAGACCCAGTACTTC.

The chain links TRBV27 to TRBJ1-3; TRBD1 matches at 7 bases. V shed 5 bases and J 4 bases; nucleotides not matched to a gene: 17. CDR3 size: 18 residues. Germline CDR1 MNHEY, CDR2 SMNVEV (reference sequence). CDR3 amino acids: CASSTPGRQGFLGNTIYF. Here the CDR3 DNA reads TGTGCCAGCAGTACACCCGGGCGACAGGGATTCCTCGGAAACACCATATATTTT.

The J gene is TRBJ1-5, the V gene TRBV19, with 7 bases identical to TRBD1. V shed 8 bases and J 1 base; nucleotides not matched to a gene: 8. The CDR3 is made up of 15 amino acids. Germline V gene lookup returns CDR1 LNHDA and CDR2 SQIVND (reference sequence). This CDR3 is CASSLLQGSNQPQHF. The CDR3, as DNA: TGTGCCAGTTCACTTTTACAGGGGAGCAATCAGCCCCAGCATTTT.

The table lists this clonotype with many counts. The chain employs TRBV28 and TRBJ2-7; 9 positions agree with TRBD2. Looked up from germline, CDR1 is MDHEN and CDR2 is SYDVKM. V was clipped by 1 base and J by 6 bases; unmatched bases: 7. There are 15 residues in the CDR3. Written as DNA, the CDR3 is TGTGCCAGCAGTTTATATGGGCTAGCGGGAAGCGAGCAGTACTTC. It yields the protein CASSLYGLAGSEQYF.

This clonotype was seen a handful of times. The chain employs TRBV6-1 and TRBJ2-7; D unresolved. This CDR3 comprises 12 residues. The germline V gene has CDR1 MNHNS and CDR2 SASEGT. The ends were cut back, 7 bases at V and 3 bases at J, with 10 bases in the middle. CDR3 protein: CASTNQVYEQYF. In DNA form, the CDR3 reads TGTGCCAGCACCAACCAGGTCTACGAGCAGTACTTC.

This clonotype has a count of ten or more. The chain joins TRBV24-1 to TRBJ2-5; possibly TRBD1 for D (5 bases). The V and J ends lost 4 bases and 5 bases respectively, with 16 bases between them. This CDR3 is built from 15 residues. Germline CDR1 KGHDR, CDR2 SFDVKD. The CDR3 DNA reads TGTGCCACCAGTGACCCCAAGGGGCCAGGGGAGACCCAGTACTTC. The encoded protein is CATSDPKGPGETQYF.

This clonotype came up many times. The chain carries TRBV12-3 or TRBV12-4 and TRBJ1-1; possible D gene TRBD1, 6 bases. The CDR3 contains 12 residues. V lost 3 bases to trimming and J lost 6 bases, with 8 bases between them. This CDR3 is CASSFGGAEAFF. The CDR3, as DNA: TGTGCCAGCAGTTTTGGGGGCGCTGAAGCTTTCTTT.

This clonotype was counted between two and nine times. The V gene is TRBV12-3 or TRBV12-4, the J gene TRBJ2-6; D uncertain. This CDR3 spans 14 amino acids. V gave up 8 bases and J gave up 0 bases, with 8 bases separating them. CDR3 in amino acids: CASYKTSGANVLTF. CDR3 nucleotides: TGTGCCAGCTACAAAACCTCTGGGGCCAACGTCCTGACTTTC.

This clonotype was counted only a few times. The CDR3 loop is CASRRQLGNTIYF. In nucleotides, the CDR3 is TGTGCCAGCAGGAGACAGCTAGGAAACACCATATATTTT. The J gene is TRBJ1-3, the V gene TRBV12-3 or TRBV12-4, with D possibly being TRBD1 (5 bases). The CDR3 runs 13 residues. V gave up 6 bases and J gave up 4 bases, with 10 bases separating them.